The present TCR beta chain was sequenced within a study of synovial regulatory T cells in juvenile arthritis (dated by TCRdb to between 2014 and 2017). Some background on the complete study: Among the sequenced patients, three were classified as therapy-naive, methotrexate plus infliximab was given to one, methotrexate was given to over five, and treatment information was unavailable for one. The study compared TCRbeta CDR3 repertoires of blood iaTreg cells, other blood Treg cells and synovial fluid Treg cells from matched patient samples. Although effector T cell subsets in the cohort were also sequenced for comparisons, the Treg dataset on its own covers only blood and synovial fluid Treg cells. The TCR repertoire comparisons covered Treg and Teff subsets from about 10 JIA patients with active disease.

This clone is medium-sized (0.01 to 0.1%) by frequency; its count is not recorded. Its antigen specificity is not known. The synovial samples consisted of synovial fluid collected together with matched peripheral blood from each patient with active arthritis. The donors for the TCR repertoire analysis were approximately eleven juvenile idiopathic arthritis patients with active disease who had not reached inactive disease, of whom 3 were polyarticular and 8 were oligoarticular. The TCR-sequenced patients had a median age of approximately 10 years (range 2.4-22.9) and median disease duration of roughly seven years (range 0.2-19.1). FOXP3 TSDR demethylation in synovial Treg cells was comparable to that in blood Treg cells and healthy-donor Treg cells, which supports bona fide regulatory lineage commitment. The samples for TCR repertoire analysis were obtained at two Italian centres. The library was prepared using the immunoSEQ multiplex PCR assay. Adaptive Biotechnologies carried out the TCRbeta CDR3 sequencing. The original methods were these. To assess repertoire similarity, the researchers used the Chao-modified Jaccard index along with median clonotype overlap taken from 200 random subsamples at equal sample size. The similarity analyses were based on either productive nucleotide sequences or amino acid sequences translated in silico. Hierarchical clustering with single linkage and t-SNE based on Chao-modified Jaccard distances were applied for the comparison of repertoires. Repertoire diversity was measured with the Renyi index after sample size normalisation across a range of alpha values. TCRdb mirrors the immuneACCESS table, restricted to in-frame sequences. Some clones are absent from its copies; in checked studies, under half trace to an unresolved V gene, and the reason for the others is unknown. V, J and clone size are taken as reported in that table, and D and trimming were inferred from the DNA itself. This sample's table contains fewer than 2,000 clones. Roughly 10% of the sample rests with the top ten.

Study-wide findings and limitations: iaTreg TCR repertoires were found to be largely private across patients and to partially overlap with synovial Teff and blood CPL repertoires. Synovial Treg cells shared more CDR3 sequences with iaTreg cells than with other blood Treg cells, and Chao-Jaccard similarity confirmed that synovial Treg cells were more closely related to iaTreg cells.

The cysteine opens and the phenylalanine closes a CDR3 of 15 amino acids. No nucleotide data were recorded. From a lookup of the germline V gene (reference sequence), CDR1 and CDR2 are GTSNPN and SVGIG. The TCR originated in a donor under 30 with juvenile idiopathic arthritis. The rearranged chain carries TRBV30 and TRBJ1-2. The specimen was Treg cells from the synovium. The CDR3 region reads CAWTPLNGVKNGYTF.